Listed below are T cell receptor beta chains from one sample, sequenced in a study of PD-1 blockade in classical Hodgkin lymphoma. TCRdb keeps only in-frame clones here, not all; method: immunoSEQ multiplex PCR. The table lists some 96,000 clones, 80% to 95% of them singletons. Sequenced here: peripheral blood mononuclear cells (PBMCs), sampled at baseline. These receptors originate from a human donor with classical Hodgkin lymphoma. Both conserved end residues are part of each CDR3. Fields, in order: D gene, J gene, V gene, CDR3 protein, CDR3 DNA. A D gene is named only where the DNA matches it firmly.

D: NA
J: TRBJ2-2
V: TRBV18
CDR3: CASSPMPGQGTGELFF
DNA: TGTGCCAGCTCACCAATGCCTGGACAAGGCACCGGGGAGCTGTTTTTT

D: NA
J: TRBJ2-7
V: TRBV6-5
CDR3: CASSQFSGAGDEQYF
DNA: TGTGCCAGCAGCCAATTCTCAGGGGCCGGGGACGAGCAGTACTTC

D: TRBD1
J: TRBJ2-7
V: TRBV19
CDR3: CASSKGTGGLNYEQYF
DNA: TGTGCCAGTAGCAAGGGGACAGGGGGCCTTAATTACGAGCAGTACTTC

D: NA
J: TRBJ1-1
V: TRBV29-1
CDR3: CSVDGVKNTEAFF
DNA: TGCAGCGTTGATGGGGTAAAGAACACTGAAGCTTTCTTT

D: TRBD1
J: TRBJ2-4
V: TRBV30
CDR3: CAWSVPGQKKKNIQYF
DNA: TGTGCCTGGAGTGTACCGGGACAGAAAAAGAAAAACATTCAGTACTTC

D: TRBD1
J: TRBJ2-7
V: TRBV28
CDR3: CASSPRGQGAVEQYF
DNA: TGTGCCAGCAGTCCAAGGGGACAGGGGGCTGTCGAGCAGTACTTC

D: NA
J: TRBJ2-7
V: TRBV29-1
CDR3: CSVWWQGSYEQYF
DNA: TGCAGCGTTTGGTGGCAGGGGTCTTACGAGCAGTACTTC

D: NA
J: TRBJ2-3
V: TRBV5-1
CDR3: CASSLADPSTDTQYF
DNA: TGCGCCAGCAGCTTGGCGGACCCTAGCACAGATACGCAGTATTTT

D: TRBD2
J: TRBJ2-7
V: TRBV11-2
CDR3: CASSFGGSVAEQYF
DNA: TGTGCCAGCAGCTTTGGCGGGAGTGTGGCCGAGCAGTACTTC

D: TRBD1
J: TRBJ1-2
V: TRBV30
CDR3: CAWSVGYAGQGGYTF
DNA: TGTGCCTGGAGTGTAGGATACGCGGGACAGGGTGGCTACACCTTC

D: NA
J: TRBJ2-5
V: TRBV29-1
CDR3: CSVESGPQETQYF
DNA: TGCAGCGTTGAAAGCGGTCCCCAAGAGACCCAGTACTTC